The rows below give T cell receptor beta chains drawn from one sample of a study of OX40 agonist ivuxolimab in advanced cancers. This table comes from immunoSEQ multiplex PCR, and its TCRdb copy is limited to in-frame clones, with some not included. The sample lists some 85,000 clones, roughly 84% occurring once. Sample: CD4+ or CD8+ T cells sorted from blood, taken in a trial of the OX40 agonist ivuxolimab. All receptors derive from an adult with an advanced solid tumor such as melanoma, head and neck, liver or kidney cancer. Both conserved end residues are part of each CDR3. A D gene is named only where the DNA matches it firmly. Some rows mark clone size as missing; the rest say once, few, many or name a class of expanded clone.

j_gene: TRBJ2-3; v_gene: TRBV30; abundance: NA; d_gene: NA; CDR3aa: CALKGGDITQYF; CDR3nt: TGTGCCTTGAAAGGAGGAGATATCACGCAGTATTTT
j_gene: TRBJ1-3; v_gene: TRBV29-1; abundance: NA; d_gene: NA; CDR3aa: CSVEGRSSGNTIYF; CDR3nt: TGCAGCGTTGAAGGGAGATCCTCTGGAAACACCATATATTTT
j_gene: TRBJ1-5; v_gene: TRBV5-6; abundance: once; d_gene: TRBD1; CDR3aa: CASSFGTGANQPQHF; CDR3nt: TGTGCCAGCAGCTTCGGGACAGGGGCTAATCAGCCCCAGCATTTT
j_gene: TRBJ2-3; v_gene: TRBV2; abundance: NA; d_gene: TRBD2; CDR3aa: CASIFPSSGGFADTQYF; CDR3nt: TGTGCCAGCATCTTCCCTTCTAGCGGGGGGTTCGCAGATACGCAGTATTTT
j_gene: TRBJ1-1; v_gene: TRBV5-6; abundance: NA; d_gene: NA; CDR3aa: CASKRRTGRYTEAFF; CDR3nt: TGTGCCAGCAAGAGACGAACAGGGAGGTACACTGAAGCTTTCTTT
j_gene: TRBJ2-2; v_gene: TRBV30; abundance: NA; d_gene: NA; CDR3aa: CAWSVLTETGELFF; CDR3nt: TGTGCCTGGAGTGTCCTGACAGAAACCGGGGAGCTGTTTTTT
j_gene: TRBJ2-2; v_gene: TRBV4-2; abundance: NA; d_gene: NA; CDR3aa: CASSQAGAGTGELFF; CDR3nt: TGTGCCAGCAGCCAAGCAGGGGCAGGGACCGGGGAGCTGTTTTTT
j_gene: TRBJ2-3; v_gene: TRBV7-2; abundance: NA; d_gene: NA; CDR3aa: CASSLDGGRTDTQYF; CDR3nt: TGTGCCAGCAGCTTAGACGGAGGGAGAACAGATACGCAGTATTTT
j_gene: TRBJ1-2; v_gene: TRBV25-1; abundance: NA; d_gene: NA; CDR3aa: CASRPSSNYGYTF; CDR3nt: TGTGCCAGCAGACCATCTTCCAACTATGGCTACACCTTC
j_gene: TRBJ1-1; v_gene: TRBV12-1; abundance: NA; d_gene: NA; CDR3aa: CASSFLAQLLQGADFSAWAFF; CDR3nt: TGTGCCAGCAGCTTTTTGGCCCAACTCCTACAGGGAGCTGATTTCTCTGCCTGGGCTTTCTTT
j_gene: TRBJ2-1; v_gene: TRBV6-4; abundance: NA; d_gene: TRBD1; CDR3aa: CASSEQGASYNEQFF; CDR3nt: TGTGCCAGCAGTGAACAGGGGGCCTCCTACAATGAGCAGTTCTTC
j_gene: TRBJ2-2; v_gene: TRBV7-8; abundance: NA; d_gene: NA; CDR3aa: CASSSRASYAGELFF; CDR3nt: TGTGCCAGCAGCTCCCGGGCTAGCTACGCCGGGGAGCTGTTTTTT
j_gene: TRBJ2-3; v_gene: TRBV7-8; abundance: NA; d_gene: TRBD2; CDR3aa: CACSGDTQYF; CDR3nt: TGTGCCTGTAGCGGGGATACGCAGTATTTT
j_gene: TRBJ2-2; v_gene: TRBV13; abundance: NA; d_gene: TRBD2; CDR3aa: CASSFDPGTSGNTGELFF; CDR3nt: TGTGCCAGCAGCTTCGACCCCGGGACTAGCGGGAACACCGGGGAGCTGTTTTTT
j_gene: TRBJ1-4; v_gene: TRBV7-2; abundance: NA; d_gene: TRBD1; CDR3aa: CASSLEGQGFNRGKLFF; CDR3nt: TGTGCCAGCAGCTTAGAGGGACAGGGCTTTAATCGGGGGAAACTGTTTTTT
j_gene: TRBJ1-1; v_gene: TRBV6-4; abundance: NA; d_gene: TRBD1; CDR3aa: CASSGSGTGKTEAFF; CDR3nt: TGTGCCAGCAGTGGGAGTGGGACAGGAAAAACTGAAGCTTTCTTT
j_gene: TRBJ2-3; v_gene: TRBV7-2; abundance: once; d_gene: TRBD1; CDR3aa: CASSYRDREGDTQYF; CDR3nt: TGTGCCAGCAGTTACCGGGACAGGGAAGGGGATACGCAGTATTTT
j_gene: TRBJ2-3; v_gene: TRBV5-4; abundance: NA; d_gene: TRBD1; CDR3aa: CASSLGQGVYTDTQYF; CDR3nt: TGTGCCAGCAGCTTGGGACAGGGGGTTTACACAGATACGCAGTATTTT
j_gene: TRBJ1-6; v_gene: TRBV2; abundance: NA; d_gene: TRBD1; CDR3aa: CASNGGDRDRSPLHF; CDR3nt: TGTGCCAGCAATGGAGGGGACAGGGACCGCTCACCCCTCCACTTT
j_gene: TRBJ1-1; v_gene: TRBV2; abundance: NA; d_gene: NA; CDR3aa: CASSVRGDITEAFF; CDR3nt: TGTGCCAGCAGTGTCCGAGGGGATATCACTGAAGCTTTCTTT
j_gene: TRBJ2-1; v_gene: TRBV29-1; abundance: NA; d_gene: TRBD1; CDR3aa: CSVVRDRKRGTSNEQFF; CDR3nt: TGCAGCGTCGTCCGGGACAGGAAAAGGGGAACATCGAATGAGCAGTTCTTC
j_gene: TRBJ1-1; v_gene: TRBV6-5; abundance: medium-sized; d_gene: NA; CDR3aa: CASSRTVNTEAFF; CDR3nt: TGTGCCAGCAGTCGGACTGTGAACACTGAAGCTTTCTTT
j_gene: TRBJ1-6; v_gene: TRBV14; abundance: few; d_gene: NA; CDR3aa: CASSRSSLQEDSPLHF; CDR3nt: TGTGCCAGCAGCCGATCGTCCTTACAGGAGGATTCACCCCTCCACTTT
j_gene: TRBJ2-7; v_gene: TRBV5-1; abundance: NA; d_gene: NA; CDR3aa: CASSLVQGLSYEQYF; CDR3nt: TGCGCCAGCAGCTTGGTACAGGGACTGTCCTACGAGCAGTACTTC